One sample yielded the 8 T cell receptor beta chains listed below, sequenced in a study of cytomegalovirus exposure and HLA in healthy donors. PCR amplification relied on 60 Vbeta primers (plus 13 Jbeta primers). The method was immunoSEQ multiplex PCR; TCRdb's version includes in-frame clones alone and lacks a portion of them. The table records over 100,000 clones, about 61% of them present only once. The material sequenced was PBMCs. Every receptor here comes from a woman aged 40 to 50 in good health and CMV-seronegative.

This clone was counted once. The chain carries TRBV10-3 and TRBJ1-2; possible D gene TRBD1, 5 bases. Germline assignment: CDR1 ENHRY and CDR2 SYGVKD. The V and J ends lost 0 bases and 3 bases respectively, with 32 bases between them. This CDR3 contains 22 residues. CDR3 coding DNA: TGTGCCATCAGTGAGTCACCGTTCCGGGGGAGGGGACTGTCCGAGAGATACTATGGCTACACCTTC. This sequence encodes CAISESPFRGRGLSERYYGYTF.

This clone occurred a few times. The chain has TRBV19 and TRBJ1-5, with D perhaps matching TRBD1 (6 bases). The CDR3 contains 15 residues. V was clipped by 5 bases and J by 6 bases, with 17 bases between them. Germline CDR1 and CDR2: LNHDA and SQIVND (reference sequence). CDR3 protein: CASSRESDSAQPQHF. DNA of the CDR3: TGTGCCAGTAGTCGAGAGTCGGACAGTGCTCAGCCCCAGCATTTT.

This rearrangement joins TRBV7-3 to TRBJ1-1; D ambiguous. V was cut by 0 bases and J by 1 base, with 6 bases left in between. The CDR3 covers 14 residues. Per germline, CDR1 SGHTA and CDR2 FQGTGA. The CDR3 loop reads CASSLTPENTEAFF. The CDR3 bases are TGTGCCAGCAGCTTAACTCCAGAGAACACTGAAGCTTTCTTT.

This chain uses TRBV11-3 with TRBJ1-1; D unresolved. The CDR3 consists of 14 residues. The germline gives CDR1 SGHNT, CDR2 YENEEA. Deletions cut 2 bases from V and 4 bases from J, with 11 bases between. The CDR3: CASSLTGQSTEAFF. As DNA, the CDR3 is TGTGCCAGCAGCTTAACGGGTCAGAGCACTGAAGCTTTCTTT.

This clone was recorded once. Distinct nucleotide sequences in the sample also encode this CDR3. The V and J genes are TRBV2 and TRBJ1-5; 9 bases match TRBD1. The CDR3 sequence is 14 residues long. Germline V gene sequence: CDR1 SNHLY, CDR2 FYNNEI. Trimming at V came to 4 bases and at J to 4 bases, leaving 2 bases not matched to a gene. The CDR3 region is CASSGQGGNQPQHF. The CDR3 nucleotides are TGTGCCAGCAGTGGACAGGGGGGAAATCAGCCCCAGCATTTT.

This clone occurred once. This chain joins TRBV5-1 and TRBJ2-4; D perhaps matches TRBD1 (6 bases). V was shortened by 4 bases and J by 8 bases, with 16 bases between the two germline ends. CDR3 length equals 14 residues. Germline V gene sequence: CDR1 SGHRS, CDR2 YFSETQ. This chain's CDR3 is CASSTGTSGDIQYF. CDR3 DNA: TGCGCCAGCAGCACCGGGACATCAGGGGACATTCAGTACTTC.

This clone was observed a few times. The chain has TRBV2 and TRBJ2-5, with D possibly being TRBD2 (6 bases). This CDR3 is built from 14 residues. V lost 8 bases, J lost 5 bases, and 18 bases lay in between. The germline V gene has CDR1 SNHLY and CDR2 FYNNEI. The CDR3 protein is CASLPGAGRETQYF. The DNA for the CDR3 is TGTGCCAGCCTCCCCGGGGCAGGGAGGGAGACCCAGTACTTC.

The CDR3 bases are TGTGCCAGCTCACCACTTATTGGACAGGGTGGGACTGAAGCTTTCTTT. This sequence encodes CASSPLIGQGGTEAFF. This sequence joins TRBV18 and TRBJ1-1, with TRBD1 identical over 8 bases. J lost 5 bases, V lost 1 base, and 9 bases had no gene match. Germline-derived CDR1 and CDR2 are KGHSH and LQKENI. This CDR3 contains 16 residues.